These 22 T cell receptor beta chains originate from one sample sequenced in a study of T cells in women clearing cervical HPV infection. TCRdb's table, derived via immunoSEQ multiplex PCR, lists solely in-frame clones and lacks some. The listing records 25,000 to 35,000 clones. The specimen sequenced was blood buffy coat. These TCRs come from a woman between 18 and 70 years old with a cervical HPV16 infection that either progressed to CIN3+ or cleared (not recorded which).

As to this clone: The read stops 3 residues short of the end of the CDR3; the missing end is completed from the germline J gene. The rearrangement links TRBV7-2 to TRBJ2-2; 7 bases match TRBD1. The CDR3 is 15 amino acids. CDR1 is SGHTA, CDR2 FQGNSA, per germline. CDR3 sequence: CASSQPGTDHSPLFF. The covered CDR3 bases are TGTGCCAGCAGCCAGCCCGGGACAGATCATTCACCG.

Note on this clone: The read finishes 3 residues shy of the CDR3 end, and the germline J gene is used to complete it. This chain links TRBV29-1 with TRBJ2-1; D might be TRBD1 (6 bases). The germline V gene has CDR1 SQVTM and CDR2 ANQGSEA. The CDR3 is 13 amino acids. The ends were cut back, 6 bases at V and 2 bases at J, with 11 bases in the middle. The DNA read from the CDR3 is TGCAGCGTCCGGGACACCCCCTACAATGAG. Protein sequence: CSVRDTPYNE. The CDR3 in full is CSVRDTPYNEQFF.

As to this clone: The read stops 3 residues short of the end of the CDR3; the missing end is completed from the germline J gene. This sequence joins TRBV5-1 and TRBJ2-2; the match to TRBD2 covers 10 bases. J lost 6 bases, V lost 2 bases, and 4 bases had no gene match. The CDR3 length is 15 residues. Per germline, CDR1 SGHRS and CDR2 YFSETQ. The CDR3 loop reads CASSLSGRASGELFF. CDR3 bases read: TGCGCCAGCAGCTTAAGCGGGAGGGCCTCCGGGGAG. The full variable domain, in which reference TRBV5-1 and TRBJ2-2 provide the parts outside the CDR3, is KAGVTQTPRYLIKTRGQQVTLSCSPISGHRSVSWYQQTPGQGLQFLFEYFSETQRNKGNFPGRFSGRQFSNSRSEMNVSTLELGDSALYLCASSLSGRASGELFFGEGSRLTVL.

Concerning this clone itself: The read ends 3 residues shy of where the CDR3 ends; the end is completed using the germline J gene. This sequence joins TRBV20-1 and TRBJ2-5, with 8 bases aligning to TRBD2. Trimming cost V 3 bases and J 4 bases; bases outside gene matches: 10. This CDR3 is built from 15 residues. Germline-derived CDR1 and CDR2 are DFQATT and SNEGSKA (reference sequence). The DNA read from the CDR3 is TGCAGTGCTAGTAGTAGCGGGGAGGCGATAGAGACC. Translation gives CSASSSGEAIET. The whole CDR3 protein reads CSASSSGEAIETQYF.

On this clone itself: Coverage ceases 3 residues before the CDR3 finishes, and the germline J gene fills in the end. The chain uses TRBV7-2 and TRBJ2-7; possibly TRBD2 for D (6 bases). V was shortened by 0 bases and J by 3 bases, with 9 bases between the two germline ends. The CDR3 is 14 amino acids. Germline V gene lookup returns CDR1 SGHTA and CDR2 FQGNSA. The part of the CDR3 DNA that was read is TGTGCCAGCAGCTTAGCCCGGGGGATCTACGAG. Amino acid sequence: CASSLARGIYE. The entire CDR3 reads CASSLARGIYEQYF.

Remarks on this clone: The read is 3 residues too short to cover the CDR3 end, so that end is filled in from the germline J gene. The J gene is TRBJ2-3, the V gene TRBV9; D may be TRBD2 (5 bases). The CDR3 consists of 15 residues. Germline CDR1 is SGDLS and CDR2 is YYNGEE. V was clipped by 0 bases and J by 1 base, with 9 bases between them. The CDR3 is CASSVVGSGTDTQYF. The sequenced part of the CDR3 DNA is TGTGCCAGCAGCGTAGTGGGTAGCGGCACAGATACG.

In the case of this clone: The read is 3 residues too short to cover the CDR3 end, so that end is filled in from the germline J gene. The J gene is TRBJ2-5, the V gene TRBV7-3; TRBD2 matches 8 bases. After removal of 0 bases from V and 7 bases from J, the junction contained 4 bases not matched to a gene. The germline V gene encodes CDR1 SGHTA and CDR2 FQGTGA. The CDR3 spans 14 residues. Partial CDR3 DNA: TGTGCCAGCAGCTTAACAGCCCGGGGGGGGACC. Protein: CASSLTARGGT. The CDR3 reads in full as CASSLTARGGTQYF.

Note on this clone: The read is 3 residues too short to cover the CDR3 end, so that end is filled in from the germline J gene. This chain uses TRBV19 with TRBJ2-4, with 9 bases matching TRBD1. This CDR3 contains 18 residues. CDR1 is LNHDA and CDR2 is SQIVND in the germline V gene (reference sequence). This CDR3 reads CASSSSRGQGSRNQPQYF. The DNA read from the CDR3 is TGTGCCAGTAGTTCTTCGCGGGGACAGGGAAGTCGGAATCAGCCT.

Remarks on this clone: The CDR3 end falls 3 residues outside the read, so it is completed with the germline J gene. The chain has TRBV7-2 and TRBJ1-5; 7 nucleotides match TRBD1. The germline CDR1 and CDR2 sequences are SGHTA and FQGNSA. CDR3 length equals 15 residues. J was trimmed by 6 bases and V by 2 bases; bases with no gene match: 7. CDR3 region: CASSLYRGLGQPQHF. The sequenced CDR3 bases are TGTGCCAGCAGCTTATATAGGGGGCTTGGTCAGCCC.

With respect to this clone: The CDR3 end falls 3 residues outside the read, so it is completed with the germline J gene. V usage is TRBV13 and J usage is TRBJ2-5; 7 positions agree with TRBD1. V lost 4 bases to trimming and J lost 4 bases; unmatched junction nucleotides: 27. The CDR3 consists of 21 residues. Per germline, CDR1 PRHDT and CDR2 FYEKMQ (reference sequence). CDR3 sequence reads: CASSSYVDSDNRGGLRETQYF. The sequenced part of the CDR3 DNA is TGTGCCAGCAGCTCCTACGTAGACAGCGATAACAGGGGTGGTTTACGAGAGACC.

About this clone itself: The missing CDR3 end, 3 residues past where the read stops, is filled in from the germline J gene. This chain uses TRBV7-7 with TRBJ2-1; maybe TRBD2 (5 bases). Trimming pared 2 bases from V and 2 bases from J, leaving 13 bases between. This CDR3 has 16 residues. Germline CDR1 and CDR2: SSHAT and FNYEAQ (reference sequence). CDR3 DNA, as far as it was read: TGTGCCAGCAGCTTATGGGTAGCGTCGGCCTACAATGAG. This gives the protein CASSLWVASAYNE. The whole CDR3 reads CASSLWVASAYNEQFF.

For this clone: From the germline J gene comes the end of the CDR3, since the read stops 3 residues before it. This chain links TRBV7-9 with TRBJ2-4; 9 nucleotides line up with TRBD1. Germline V lookup: CDR1 SEHNR, CDR2 FQNEAQ (reference sequence). The CDR3 length is 15 residues. The DNA read from the CDR3 is TGTGCCAGCAGCTTAGGGGGACAGGGAGACTATGGT. Translating it yields CASSLGGQGDYG. The whole CDR3 region reads CASSLGGQGDYGQYF.

As concerns this clone: The read gets to within 3 residues of the CDR3 end, and the germline J gene fills in the rest. The chain recombines TRBV15 with TRBJ2-3; D possibly corresponds to TRBD2 (5 bases). This CDR3 contains 15 residues. Germline-derived CDR1 and CDR2 are LNHNV and YYDKDF (reference sequence). Incomplete CDR3 DNA: TGTGCCACCAGCAGAGTCGCTAGAGAGCGGAGGACG. Amino acids: CATSRVARERRT. The whole CDR3 protein is CATSRVARERRTQYF.

Points on this clone: The read ends 3 residues before the CDR3 terminus; that terminus is restored from the germline J gene. The J gene is TRBJ2-2, the V gene TRBV9, with TRBD2 identical over 8 bases. Germline V gene data show CDR1 as SGDLS and CDR2 as YYNGEE. J was trimmed by 4 bases and V by 0 bases; bases with no gene match: 5. The CDR3 contains 16 residues. CDR3: CASSVERLARTGELFF. The sequenced part of the CDR3 DNA is TGTGCCAGCAGCGTAGAGCGACTAGCGCGCACCGGGGAG.

Regarding this clone: The DNA ends 3 residues before the CDR3 does, and the rest of the CDR3 is filled in from the germline J gene. This chain uses TRBV18 with TRBJ2-3; D remains ambiguous. CDR3 length: 13 amino acids. V lost 3 bases, J lost 6 bases, and 10 bases lay in between. CDR1 is KGHSH and CDR2 is LQKENI in the germline V gene. The DNA read from the CDR3 is TGTGCCAGCTCACCGCGGCTTCGGGATACG. Protein sequence: CASSPRLRDT. The CDR3 as a whole reads CASSPRLRDTQYF.

Worth noting for this clone: The read falls 3 residues short of the CDR3 end, and the missing part is taken from the germline J gene. The gene calls are TRBV30 and TRBJ2-4; 8 nucleotides match TRBD1. The germline V gene encodes CDR1 GTSNPN and CDR2 SVGIG (reference sequence). CDR3 length: 14 residues. The CDR3: CAWSSTGGWDGQYF. The CDR3 bases that were read are TGTGCCTGGAGTTCTACAGGGGGATGGGATGGT.

Note on this clone: The read ends 3 residues early relative to the CDR3; the germline J gene fills the gap. The gene calls are TRBV19 and TRBJ2-1, with 11 positions matching TRBD1. The CDR3 is 15 residues long. CDR1 is LNHDA, CDR2 SQIVND, per germline (reference sequence). With 5 bases clipped from V and 6 bases from J, the junction kept 6 bases outside the gene matches. The CDR3 DNA, read in part, is TGTGCCAGTAGTGGGGTGGGACAGGGGGTCAATGAG. It specifies CASSGVGQGVNE. The CDR3 in full is CASSGVGQGVNEQFF.

As for this clone: The read gets to within 3 residues of the CDR3 end, and the germline J gene fills in the rest. The V gene is TRBV7-8, the J gene TRBJ2-5; D call uncertain. Germline assignment: CDR1 SGHVS and CDR2 FQNEAQ. The CDR3 covers 13 residues. V lost 5 bases and J 5 bases, leaving 12 bases between the germline ends. The CDR3 sequence is CASSPSLSETQYF. The CDR3 DNA, read in part, is TGTGCCAGCAGCCCCTCCCTCTCGGAGACC. Supplemented by reference TRBV7-8 and TRBJ2-5, the full variable domain reads GAGVSQSPRYKVAKRGQDVALRCDPISGHVSLFWYQQALGQGPEFLTYFQNEAQLDKSGLPSDRFFAERPEGSVSTLKIQRTQQEDSAVYLCASSPSLSETQYFGPGTRLLVL.

On this clone itself: The CDR3 end falls 3 residues outside the read, so it is completed with the germline J gene. The V gene is TRBV20-1, the J gene TRBJ1-2; 9 positions match TRBD1. The CDR3 loop spans 13 amino acids. The germline V gene has CDR1 DFQATT and CDR2 SNEGSKA (reference sequence). CDR3 residues: CSASRDRVGGYTF. Partial CDR3 DNA: TGCAGTGCATCCCGGGACAGGGTGGGCGGC.

Worth noting for this clone: The read terminates 3 residues ahead of where the CDR3 ends, so the germline J gene completes it. The rearrangement uses TRBV11-2 and TRBJ2-2, with 7 bases matching TRBD1. The germline V gene has CDR1 SGHAT and CDR2 FQNNGV. This CDR3 is 15 amino acids long. The CDR3 is CASSSADRKNSPLFF. The CDR3 bases that were read are TGTGCCAGCAGCTCCGCGGACAGGAAGAATTCACCG. Full variable domain (rest looked up from reference TRBV11-2 and TRBJ2-2): EAGVAQSPRYKIIEKRQSVAFWCNPISGHATLYWYQQILGQGPKLLIQFQNNGVVDDSQLPKDRFSAERLKGVDSTLKIQPAKLEDSAVYLCASSSADRKNSPLFFGEGSRLTVL.

Worth noting for this clone: The read ends 3 residues early relative to the CDR3; the germline J gene fills the gap. The rearrangement links TRBV5-1 to TRBJ2-1, with 8 nucleotides matching TRBD2. Trimming cost V 0 bases and J 5 bases; bases outside gene matches: 7. Germline values: CDR1 SGHRS, CDR2 YFSETQ. This CDR3 comprises 16 residues. Partial CDR3 DNA: TGCGCCAGCAGCTTGGCGCGGGGGGTTCCTGACAATGAG. Translating gives CASSLARGVPDNE. The complete CDR3 protein is CASSLARGVPDNEQFF.

Comments on this clone: The read falls 3 residues short of the CDR3 end, and the missing part is taken from the germline J gene. V gene TRBV5-1 combines with J gene TRBJ2-3, with D perhaps matching TRBD2 (6 bases). The V end lost 5 bases, the J end lost 4 bases, and 11 bases lay between the germline ends. Looked up from germline, CDR1 is SGHRS and CDR2 is YFSETQ. The CDR3 is made up of 13 amino acids. CDR3 DNA, as far as it was read: TGCGCCAGCAGACTGACTAGTCCAGATACG. Its translation is CASRLTSPDT. Given in full, the CDR3 is CASRLTSPDTQYF.